Listed here is a single TCR beta chain. Its specificity is not known. This record comes from a study of cytomegalovirus exposure and HLA in healthy donors. As for the study in general: The approximately 130 validation repertoires were reported in a later analysis to have been generated on the same platform as the 666 first-cohort repertoires.

Study-level results: The classifier reportedly diagnosed cytomegalovirus status with high specificity and sensitivity. A few chains tied to CMV proved CMV antigen-specific in vitro. The study labeled more than 150 TCR beta chains cytomegalovirus-associated.

V was pared by 0 bases and J by 5 bases, with 14 bases between. Per germline, CDR1 SGHTS and CDR2 YDEGEE. This CDR3 has 15 residues. Data came from immunoSEQ multiplex PCR; TCRdb stores just in-frame clones and leaves some out. The table shows over 100,000 clones, with nearly 90% occurring only once. V and J are TRBV5-8 and TRBJ2-5; TRBD1 is a possible D gene (6 bases). Material for sequencing was PBMCs. This clonotype originated in a man aged 25 to 40 in good health and CMV-seronegative. The CDR3, as DNA: TGTGCCAGCAGCTTGGCGGGGACATTTGGGGAGACCCAGTACTTC. Protein: CASSLAGTFGETQYF.